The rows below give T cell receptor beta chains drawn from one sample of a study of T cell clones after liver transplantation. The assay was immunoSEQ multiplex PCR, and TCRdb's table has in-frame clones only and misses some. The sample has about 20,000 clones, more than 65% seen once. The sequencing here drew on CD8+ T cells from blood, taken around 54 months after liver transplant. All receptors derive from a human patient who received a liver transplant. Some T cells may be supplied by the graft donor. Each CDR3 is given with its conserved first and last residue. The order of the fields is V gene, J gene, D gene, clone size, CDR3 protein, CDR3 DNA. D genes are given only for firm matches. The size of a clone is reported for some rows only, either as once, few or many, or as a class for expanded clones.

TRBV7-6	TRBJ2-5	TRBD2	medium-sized	CASSLTQRGGRETQYF	TGTGCCAGCAGCTTAACCCAGCGGGGGGGCCGAGAGACCCAGTACTTC
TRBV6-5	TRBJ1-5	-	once	CASSEEEPQHF	TGTGCCAGCAGTGAAGAGGAGCCCCAGCATTTT
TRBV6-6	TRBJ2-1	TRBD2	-	CASSSSGVSYNEQFF	TGTGCCAGCAGTTCCAGCGGGGTCAGCTACAATGAGCAGTTCTTC
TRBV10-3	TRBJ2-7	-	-	CAISDDRGYEQYF	TGTGCCATCAGTGACGACCGTGGCTACGAGCAGTACTTC
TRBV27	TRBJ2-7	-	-	CASSPGTRTYEQYF	TGTGCCAGCAGCCCCGGGACGAGAACCTACGAGCAGTACTTC
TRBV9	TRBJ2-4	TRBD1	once	CASSAARDRGNIQYF	TGTGCCAGCAGCGCCGCCCGGGACAGGGGTAACATTCAGTACTTC
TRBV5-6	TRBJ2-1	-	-	CASSPLEGSSYNEQFF	TGTGCCAGCAGCCCTCTGGAGGGGAGCTCCTACAATGAGCAGTTCTTC
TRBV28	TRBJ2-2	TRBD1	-	CASSLIQGSLGELFF	TGTGCCAGCAGTTTGATACAGGGGTCTTTAGGGGAGCTGTTTTTT
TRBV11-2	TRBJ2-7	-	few	CASTGRSYEQYF	TGTGCCAGCACCGGGCGCTCCTACGAGCAGTACTTC
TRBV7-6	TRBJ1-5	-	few	CASSLGWKQPQHF	TGTGCCAGCAGCTTAGGCTGGAAACAGCCCCAGCATTTT
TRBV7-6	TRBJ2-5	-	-	CASSFRDSQETQYF	TGTGCCAGCAGCTTCCGGGACTCCCAAGAGACCCAGTACTTC
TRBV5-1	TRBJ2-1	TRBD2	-	CASSRTSGGAPYNEQFF	TGCGCCAGCAGCCGGACTAGCGGGGGGGCCCCCTACAATGAGCAGTTCTTC
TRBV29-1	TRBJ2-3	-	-	CSVAGYRTSTDTQYF	TGCAGCGTTGCTGGTTACCGGACATCCACAGATACGCAGTATTTT
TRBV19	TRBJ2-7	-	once	CASSSAGSSYEQYF	TGTGCCAGTAGTTCGGCAGGGAGCTCCTACGAGCAGTACTTC
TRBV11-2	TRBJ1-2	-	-	CASSLQDFGYTF	TGTGCCAGCAGCTTACAAGATTTTGGCTACACCTTC
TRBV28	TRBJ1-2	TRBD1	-	CASSSGQGVETGYGYTF	TGTGCCAGCAGTTCTGGGCAGGGGGTGGAAACGGGCTATGGCTACACCTTC
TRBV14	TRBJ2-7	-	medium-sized	CASSLTGTAVYEQYF	TGTGCCAGCAGCCTAACCGGGACCGCGGTTTACGAGCAGTACTTC
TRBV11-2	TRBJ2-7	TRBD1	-	CASSSPGQQTSEQYF	TGTGCCAGCAGCTCTCCGGGACAGCAGACCTCCGAGCAGTACTTC
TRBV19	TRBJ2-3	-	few	CAVEGLSTDTQYF	TGTGCAGTAGAGGGCCTGAGCACAGATACGCAGTATTTT
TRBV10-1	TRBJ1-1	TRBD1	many	CASSPGTGGIGGLNTEAFF	TGCGCCAGCAGTCCCGGGACAGGGGGGATTGGGGGACTGAACACTGAAGCTTTCTTT
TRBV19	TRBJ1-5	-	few	CASSGFNQPQHF	TGTGCCAGTAGCGGGTTCAATCAGCCCCAGCATTTT
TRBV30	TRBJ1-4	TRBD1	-	CAWSANRGRREKLFF	TGTGCCTGGAGTGCAAACAGGGGTCGAAGGGAAAAACTGTTTTTT
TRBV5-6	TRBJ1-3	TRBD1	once	CASSWGQLSGNTIYF	TGTGCCAGCAGCTGGGGACAGCTAAGTGGAAACACCATATATTTT
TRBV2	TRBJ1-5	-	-	CASIRGTSSNQPQHF	TGTGCCAGCATTCGAGGGACGTCAAGCAATCAGCCCCAGCATTTT
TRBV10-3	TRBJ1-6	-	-	CAIRDPPSNSPLHF	TGTGCCATCAGAGACCCCCCGAGTAATTCACCCCTCCACTTT
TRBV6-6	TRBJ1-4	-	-	CASSLDRRTKLFF	TGTGCCAGCAGTCTTGACAGGAGGACAAAACTGTTTTTT
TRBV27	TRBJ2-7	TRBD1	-	CASREDRGLREQYF	TGTGCCAGCAGGGAGGACAGGGGACTGAGAGAGCAGTACTTC